Below, 2 T cell receptor beta chains from the same sample are listed, as sequenced in a study of blood T cells in healthy people across ages. Sample-barcoded 5' priming and a J-beta primer mix drove a second PCR of roughly 7 to 11 cycles. TCRdb ran MiXCR on the 5' RACE reads and lists one entry per CDR3 protein. The sample contains 550,000 to 600,000 distinct CDR3 sequences, 27% of which appear only once. Sequencing used blood. Receptors were obtained from a woman in her seventies in good health.

This clonotype was seen a handful of times. The chain recombines TRBV6-5 with TRBJ2-5, with 8 positions matching TRBD1. V trimming: 8 bases; J trimming: 1 base; junction bases outside the gene matches: 6. The CDR3 extends over 14 amino acids. CDR1 is MNHEY, CDR2 SVGAGI, per germline. DNA of the CDR3: TGTGCCAGCGGGACCACAGGGGGCCAAGAGACCCAGTACTTC. Its translation: CASGTTGGQETQYF.

Only a few counts were recorded for this clonotype. The chain carries TRBV18 and TRBJ1-6, with 9 bases fitting TRBD1. CDR3 length equals 16 residues. V was pared by 2 bases and J by 6 bases, with 5 bases of the junction left unmatched. Germline V gene sequence: CDR1 KGHSH, CDR2 LQKENI. This chain's CDR3 is CASSPGTGTINSPLHF. The DNA for the CDR3 is TGTGCCAGCTCACCAGGGACAGGGACGATTAATTCACCCCTCCACTTT. Variable domain in full (rest from reference TRBV18 and TRBJ1-6): NAGVMQNPRHLVRRRGQEARLRCSPMKGHSHVYWYRQLPEEGLKFMVYLQKENIIDESGMPKERFSAEFPKEGPSILRIQQVVRGDSAAYFCASSPGTGTINSPLHFGNGTRLTVT.